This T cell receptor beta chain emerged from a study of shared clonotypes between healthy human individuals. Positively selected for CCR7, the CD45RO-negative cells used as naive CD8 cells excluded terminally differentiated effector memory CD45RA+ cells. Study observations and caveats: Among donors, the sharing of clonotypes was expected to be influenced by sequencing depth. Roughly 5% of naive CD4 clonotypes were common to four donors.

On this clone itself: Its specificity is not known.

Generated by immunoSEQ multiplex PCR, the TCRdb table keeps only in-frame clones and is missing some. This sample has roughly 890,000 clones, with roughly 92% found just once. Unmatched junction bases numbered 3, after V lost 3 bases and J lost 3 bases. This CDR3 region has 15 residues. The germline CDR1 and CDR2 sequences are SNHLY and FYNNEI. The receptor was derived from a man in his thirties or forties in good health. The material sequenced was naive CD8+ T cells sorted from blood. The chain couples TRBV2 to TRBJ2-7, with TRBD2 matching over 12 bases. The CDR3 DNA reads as TGTGCCAGCAGTGAGACTAGCGGGGGCCTCTACGAGCAGTACTTC. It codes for CASSETSGGLYEQYF.